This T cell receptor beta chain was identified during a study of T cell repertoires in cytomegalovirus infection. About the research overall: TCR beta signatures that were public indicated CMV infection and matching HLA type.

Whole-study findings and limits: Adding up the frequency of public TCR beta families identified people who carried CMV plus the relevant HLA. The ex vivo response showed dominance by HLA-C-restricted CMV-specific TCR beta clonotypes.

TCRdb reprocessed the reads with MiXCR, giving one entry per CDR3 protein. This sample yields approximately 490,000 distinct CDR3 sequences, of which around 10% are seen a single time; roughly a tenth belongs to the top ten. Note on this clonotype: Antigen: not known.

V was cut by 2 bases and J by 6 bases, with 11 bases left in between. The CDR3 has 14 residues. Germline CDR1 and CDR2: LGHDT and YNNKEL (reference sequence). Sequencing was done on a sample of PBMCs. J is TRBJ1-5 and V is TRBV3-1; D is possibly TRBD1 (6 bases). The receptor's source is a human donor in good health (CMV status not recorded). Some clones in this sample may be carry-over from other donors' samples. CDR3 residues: CASSQRGGSQPQHF. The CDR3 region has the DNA TGTGCCAGCAGCCAAAGGGGGGGCAGTCAGCCCCAGCATTTT. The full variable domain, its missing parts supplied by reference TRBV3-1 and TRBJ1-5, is DTAVSQTPKYLVTQMGNDKSIKCEQNLGHDTMYWYKQDSKKFLKIMFSYNNKELIINETVPNRFSPKSPDKAHLNLHINSLELGDSAVYFCASSQRGGSQPQHFGDGTRLSIL.